The sequence of this T cell receptor beta chain was determined in a study of cytomegalovirus exposure and HLA in healthy donors. Study summary: The roughly 130 validation repertoires used the same platform as the roughly 700 first-cohort repertoires (as reported by a later analysis).

TCRdb keeps only in-frame clones here, not all; method: immunoSEQ multiplex PCR. The table includes 60,000 to 80,000 clones, around 94% detected once. Study-wide results and limits: Researchers catalogued 150 or so TCR beta chains as cytomegalovirus-associated. There were a few CMV-associated chains whose specificity for CMV antigens was confirmed in vitro.

The V end was cut by 7 bases, the J end by 0 bases, with 12 bases between. CDR1 is MNHEY, CDR2 SMNVEV, per germline (reference sequence). CDR3 length: 15 amino acids. The donors were part of the validation cohort of 120 subjects. That cohort was separate from the first cohort, which comprised roughly 670 subjects. Comments on this clone: Its antigen is undetermined.

Sequencing was performed on PBMCs. The origin of this receptor is a woman between 18 and 29 years old in good health and CMV-seropositive. The rearrangement joins TRBV27 to TRBJ2-2; TRBD1 is a possible D gene (6 bases). The CDR3, as DNA: TGTGCCAGCACCCGGACAGCCGCGAACACCGGGGAGCTGTTTTTT. Protein product: CASTRTAANTGELFF.